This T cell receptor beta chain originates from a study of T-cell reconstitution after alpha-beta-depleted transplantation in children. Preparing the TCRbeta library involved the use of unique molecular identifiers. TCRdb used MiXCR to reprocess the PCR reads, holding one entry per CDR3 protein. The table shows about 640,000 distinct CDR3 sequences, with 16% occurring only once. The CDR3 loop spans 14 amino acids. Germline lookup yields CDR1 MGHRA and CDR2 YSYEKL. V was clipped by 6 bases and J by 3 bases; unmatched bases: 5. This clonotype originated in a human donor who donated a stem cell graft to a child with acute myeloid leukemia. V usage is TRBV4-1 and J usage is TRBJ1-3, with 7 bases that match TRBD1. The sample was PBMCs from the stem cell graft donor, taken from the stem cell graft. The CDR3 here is CASSPDRDGNTIYF. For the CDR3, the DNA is TGCGCCAGCAGTCCTGACAGGGATGGAAACACCATATATTTT.